This TCR beta chain was captured in a study of tumor and adjacent non-tumor tissue in lung cancer (dated by TCRdb to 2016 to 2019). Study-wide context: The cohort included 12 adenocarcinoma, 2 squamous cell carcinoma and 1 small cell lung cancer patients. The approximately 15 patients were aged roughly 30 to 85 years, included around ten men and 5 women, and had TNM stage I to III disease. The study compared bulk TCRbeta repertoires from lung tumor tissue and matched distant non-tumor lung tissue of some 14 lung cancer patients. Sequencing produced 130,000,000 or so productive TCRbeta reads in total, an average of approximately 4 million reads per sample. For each patient, one tumor sample and one normal lung sample were taken, giving a few dozen paired specimens that underwent TCRbeta CDR3 sequencing. Study-wide conclusions, independent of this receptor: The methods do not name the sequencing platform or mention unique molecular identifiers. TCR diversity was significantly higher in younger patients, and higher tumor TCR diversity was associated with shorter overall and disease-free survival. Peripheral blood was not sequenced, so blood TCRbeta repertoires in these lung cancer patients were not examined. Tumor tissue showed significantly higher TCR diversity (inverse Simpson) than normal lung tissue, at around 450 vs 150 (P = 0.0075, Mann-Whitney U test). Only roughly 14 patients were included in the cohort, and the need for larger samples and more detailed clinical data was noted by the authors. The top 100 clones accounted for a significantly larger cumulative portion of the repertoire in normal lung than in tumor tissue.

RNA was extracted from bulk unsorted tissue and checked for quality with a NanoDrop ND-1000 and an Agilent 2100. The donors were newly diagnosed lung cancer patients admitted for thoracic surgery in China from August to November 2014 who had not received prior chemotherapy. Anyone who had undergone radiotherapy or chemotherapy before, or who had another cancer at the same time, was left out of the study. Pieces of surgical tissue measuring about 1-2 cm3 were kept in RNAlater solution and held at -80 degrees C until needed. Concerning this clonotype itself: Its antigen is unknown. The junction differs from germline at one of its ends, possibly a read error.

The CDR3, cysteine through phenylalanine, is 17 amino acids long. Of the read, only the CDR3 DNA is kept; its 51 bases are in frame from base 1. Libraries came from multiplex PCR. Sequencing took place on an Illumina HiSeq 2500. Following protocols modified from ARM-PCR, the researchers constructed TCRbeta libraries through three rounds of nested PCR with primers (Table S4). PCR products of 200-500 bp were gel-excised and purified with the QIAquick gel extraction kit before sequencing. The authors processed their data as follows. Reads were cleaned using Trimmomatic, were merged into complete CDR3 sequences using FLASH, and were assigned to V(D)J germline segments using MiTCR. VDJtools was used to compute clonal diversity as the inverse Simpson's index. A read counted as productive if the sequence was in-frame and lacked a premature stop codon. TCRdb ran its own pipeline on the public reads, namely fastp trimming at Q25 and MiXCR clone calling, and kept in-frame beta chains. Each CDR3 protein appears once, grouped with its most common genes and DNA. The V and J calls were determined by TCRdb, not by the authors. The sample includes 130,000 or so distinct CDR3 sequences, with about 66% observed a single time. The ten largest clones take up around 13% of the sample.

Sequenced sample: lung tumor tissue. The rearrangement combines TRBV12-3 or TRBV12-4 with TRBJ1-3; TRBD1 lines up with 8 middle nucleotides. The sequence came from a man aged 30 to 39 with non-small cell lung cancer. The DNA is TGTGCCAGCAGACCCACTACAGGGGGTTTAGCTGGAAACAACATATATTTT. Its product reads: CASRPTTGGLAGNNIYF.